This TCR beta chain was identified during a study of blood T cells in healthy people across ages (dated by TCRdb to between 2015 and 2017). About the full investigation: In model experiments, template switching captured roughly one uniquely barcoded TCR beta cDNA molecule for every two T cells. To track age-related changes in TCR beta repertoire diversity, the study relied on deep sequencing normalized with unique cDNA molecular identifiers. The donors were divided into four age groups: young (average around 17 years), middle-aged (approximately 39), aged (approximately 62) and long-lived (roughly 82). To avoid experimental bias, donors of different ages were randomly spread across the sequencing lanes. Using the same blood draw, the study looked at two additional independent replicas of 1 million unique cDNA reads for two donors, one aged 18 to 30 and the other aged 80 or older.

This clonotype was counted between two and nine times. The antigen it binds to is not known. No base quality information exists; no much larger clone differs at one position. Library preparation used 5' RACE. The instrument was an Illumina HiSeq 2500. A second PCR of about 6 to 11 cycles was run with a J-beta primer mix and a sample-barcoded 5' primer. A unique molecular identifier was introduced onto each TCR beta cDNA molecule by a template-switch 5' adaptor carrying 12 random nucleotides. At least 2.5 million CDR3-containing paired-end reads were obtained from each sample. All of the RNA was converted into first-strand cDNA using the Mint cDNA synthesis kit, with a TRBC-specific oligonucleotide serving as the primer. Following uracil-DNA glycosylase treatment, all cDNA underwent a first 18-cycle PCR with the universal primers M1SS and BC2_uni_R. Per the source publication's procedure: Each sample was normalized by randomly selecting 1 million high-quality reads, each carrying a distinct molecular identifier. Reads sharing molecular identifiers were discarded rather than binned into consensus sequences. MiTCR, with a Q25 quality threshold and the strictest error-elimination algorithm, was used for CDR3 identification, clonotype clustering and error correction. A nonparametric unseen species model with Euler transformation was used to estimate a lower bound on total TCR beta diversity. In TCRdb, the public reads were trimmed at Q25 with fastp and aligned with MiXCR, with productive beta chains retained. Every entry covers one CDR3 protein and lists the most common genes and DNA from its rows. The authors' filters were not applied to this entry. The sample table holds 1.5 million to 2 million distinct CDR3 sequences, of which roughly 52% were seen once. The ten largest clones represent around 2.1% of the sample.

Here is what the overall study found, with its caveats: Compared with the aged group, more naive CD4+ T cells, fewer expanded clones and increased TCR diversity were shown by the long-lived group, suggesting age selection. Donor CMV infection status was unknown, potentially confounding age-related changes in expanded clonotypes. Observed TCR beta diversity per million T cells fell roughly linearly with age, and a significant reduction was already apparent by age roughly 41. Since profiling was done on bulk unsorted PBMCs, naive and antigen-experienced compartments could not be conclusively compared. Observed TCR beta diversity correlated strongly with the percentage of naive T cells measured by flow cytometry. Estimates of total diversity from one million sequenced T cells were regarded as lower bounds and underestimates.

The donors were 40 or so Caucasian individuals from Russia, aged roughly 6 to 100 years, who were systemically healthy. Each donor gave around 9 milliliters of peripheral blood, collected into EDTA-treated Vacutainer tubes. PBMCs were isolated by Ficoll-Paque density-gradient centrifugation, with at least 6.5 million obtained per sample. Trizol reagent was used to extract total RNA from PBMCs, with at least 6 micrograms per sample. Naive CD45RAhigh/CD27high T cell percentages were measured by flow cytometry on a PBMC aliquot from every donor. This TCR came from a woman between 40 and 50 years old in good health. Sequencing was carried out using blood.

The nucleotide sequence reads as follows: TGTGCCAGCTCACCAACCCCCCTCGCGGGGCGCTACGAGCAGTACTTC. Translation gives CASSPTPLAGRYEQYF. This receptor chain uses TRBV18 and TRBJ2-7, and the D gene may be TRBD2, 6 bases matching. The CDR3 sequence holds 16 residues, the cysteine and phenylalanine included. Only CDR3 DNA remains: 48 bases, in frame from the first base. Relative to germline, V is 2 bases shorter and J is 3 bases shorter, with 17 bases between their ends. Based on the germline V gene, the CDR1 and CDR2 sequences are KGHSH and LQKENI.